A selection of T cell receptor beta chains follows, all from one sample in a study of T cells after yellow fever vaccination. Via MiXCR, TCRdb re-called the 5' RACE reads, giving one row per CDR3 protein. This table holds hundreds of thousands of distinct CDR3 sequences, roughly 5.2% found once. The sample here was CD4+ T cells sorted from PBMCs, taken on the day of the yellow fever booster vaccination. Receptors originate from a man aged 18 to 29 who received the YFV17D yellow fever vaccine. CDR3s include the opening cysteine and the closing phenylalanine or tryptophan. Each record gives: J gene, D gene, V gene, clone size, CDR3 protein, CDR3 DNA. The D gene is left open where the match is weak. Clone size is shown for a subset of rows, as once, few, many or a class of expanded clone.

TRBJ1-2 | . | TRBV6-6 | once | CASSYSGQLYGYTF | TGTGCCAGCAGTTACTCAGGACAGCTCTATGGCTACACCTTC
TRBJ2-3 | TRBD2 | TRBV14 | . | CASSQDLVQRGVTDTQYF | TGTGCCAGCAGCCAAGATTTGGTTCAGCGGGGGGTAACAGATACGCAGTATTTT
TRBJ1-2 | . | TRBV7-2 | many | CASSSAPGHNYGYTF | TGTGCCAGCAGCTCGGCCCCGGGTCATAACTATGGCTACACCTTC
TRBJ1-5 | . | TRBV29-1 | many | CSAQEGDQPQHF | TGCAGCGCACAGGAGGGGGATCAGCCCCAGCATTTT
TRBJ2-7 | TRBD1 | TRBV5-1 | few | CASSLGQGKDEQYF | TGCGCCAGCAGCCTGGGACAGGGGAAGGACGAGCAGTACTTC
TRBJ2-1 | . | TRBV7-8 | many | CASSLGFLSYNEQFF | TGTGCCAGCAGCTTAGGCTTCCTCTCCTACAATGAGCAGTTCTTC
TRBJ1-1 | . | TRBV20-1 | few | CSARGGVWGDTEAFF | TGCAGTGCTAGAGGGGGAGTGTGGGGGGACACTGAAGCTTTCTTT
TRBJ2-3 | . | TRBV11-2 | . | CASSLVGGHATDTQYF | TGTGCCAGCAGCTTAGTCGGGGGGCATGCCACAGATACGCAGTATTTT
TRBJ1-6 | . | TRBV3-2 | few | CASSQDVLSPLHF | TGTGCCAGCAGCCAAGATGTCCTATCACCCCTCCACTTT
TRBJ2-7 | . | TRBV7-2 | few | CASSYRDSAEQYF | TGTGCCAGCAGCTACCGTGACAGTGCCGAGCAGTACTTC
TRBJ2-5 | TRBD1 | TRBV4-3 | many | CASSQSLDRGYETQYF | TGCGCCAGCAGCCAAAGCTTGGACAGGGGTTATGAGACCCAGTACTTC
TRBJ1-1 | . | TRBV5-1 | many | CASSLVSSGTEAFF | TGCGCCAGCAGCTTGGTAAGTTCTGGGACTGAAGCTTTCTTT
TRBJ2-7 | . | TRBV7-9 | many | CASSLGASSYEQYF | TGTGCCAGCAGCCTCGGGGCAAGCTCCTACGAGCAGTACTTC
TRBJ2-1 | TRBD2 | TRBV7-2 | . | CASSLLAGPGEQFF | TGTGCCAGCAGCTTACTAGCGGGGCCTGGTGAGCAGTTCTTC
TRBJ2-7 | TRBD1 | TRBV4-1 | . | CASSHGTGGVYEQYF | TGCGCCAGCAGCCACGGGACAGGGGGAGTTTACGAGCAGTACTTC
TRBJ2-1 | TRBD2 | TRBV5-1 | . | CASSMTSGNYNEQFF | TGCGCCAGCAGCATGACTAGCGGAAACTACAATGAGCAGTTCTTC
TRBJ2-7 | . | TRBV7-2 | . | CASSLDSYSYEQYF | TGTGCCAGCAGCTTAGACAGCTACTCCTACGAGCAGTACTTC
TRBJ2-2 | . | TRBV12-3/TRBV12-4 | . | CASSFTADGELFF | TGTGCCAGCAGTTTTACCGCAGACGGGGAGCTGTTTTTT
TRBJ2-5 | . | TRBV5-1 | many | CASSLARMAGETQYF | TGCGCCAGCAGCTTGGCCAGGATGGCGGGGGAGACCCAGTACTTC
TRBJ1-5 | . | TRBV20-1 | . | CSASNGEGNQPQHF | TGCAGTGCTAGCAACGGGGAGGGCAATCAGCCCCAGCATTTT
TRBJ1-2 | . | TRBV10-3 | few | CAISEISGTEGYTF | TGTGCCATCAGTGAGATTTCGGGGACGGAGGGCTACACCTTC
TRBJ2-3 | . | TRBV4-3 | few | CASSQGSLASHSTQYF | TGCGCCAGCAGCCAAGGTAGCCTGGCGAGCCACAGTACGCAGTATTTT
TRBJ1-2 | TRBD1 | TRBV5-1 | many | CASSHLGQGGDGYTF | TGCGCCAGCAGCCACCTTGGACAGGGAGGGGATGGCTACACCTTC
TRBJ2-3 | . | TRBV6-5 | few | CASRPLSPLRTDTQYF | TGTGCCAGCCGCCCCTTGAGTCCCCTACGCACAGATACGCAGTATTTT
TRBJ1-1 | TRBD1 | TRBV18 | few | CASSPRTGRNTEAFF | TGTGCCAGCTCACCCCGGACAGGGCGCAACACTGAAGCTTTCTTT
TRBJ2-5 | TRBD1 | TRBV2 | . | CASSENRGETQYF | TGTGCCAGCAGTGAAAACAGGGGAGAGACCCAGTACTTC
TRBJ2-1 | . | TRBV6-5 | few | CASSYSGKRSYNEQFF | TGTGCCAGCAGTTACTCCGGGAAACGCTCCTACAATGAGCAGTTCTTC
TRBJ1-1 | TRBD1 | TRBV6-6 | many | CASSNRGLRASTEAFF | TGTGCCAGCAGCAACAGGGGGCTGAGGGCGTCGACTGAAGCTTTCTTT
TRBJ1-2 | . | TRBV12-3/TRBV12-4 | many | CASSLRVGMNGYTF | TGTGCCAGCAGTCTCCGGGTCGGGATGAATGGCTACACCTTC
TRBJ1-4 | . | TRBV27 | . | CASSGGGREKLFF | TGTGCCAGCAGTGGCGGGGGAAGGGAAAAACTGTTTTTT
TRBJ1-6 | . | TRBV20-1 | . | CSASVPGLLNSPLHF | TGCAGTGCTAGCGTTCCGGGACTTCTGAATTCACCCCTCCACTTT
TRBJ2-2 | . | TRBV4-1 | few | CASSQEFRPGELFF | TGCGCCAGCAGCCAAGAGTTCCGCCCCGGGGAGCTGTTTTTT
TRBJ2-2 | TRBD1 | TRBV5-1 | many | CASSLVQGAYTGELFF | TGCGCCAGCAGCTTGGTCCAGGGGGCTTACACCGGGGAGCTGTTTTTT
TRBJ2-7 | TRBD1 | TRBV29-1 | many | CSVVLQGALEQYF | TGCAGCGTTGTTTTACAGGGGGCTCTAGAGCAGTACTTC
TRBJ2-1 | . | TRBV4-2 | few | CASSQSVLGAGDEQFF | TGTGCCAGCAGCCAATCTGTTTTAGGGGCCGGTGATGAGCAGTTCTTC
TRBJ2-3 | TRBD1 | TRBV5-8 | few | CASSYWTGGLADTQYF | TGTGCCAGCAGTTACTGGACAGGGGGCTTGGCAGATACGCAGTATTTT
TRBJ1-3 | . | TRBV5-1 | . | CASSPIRGNGNTIYF | TGCGCCAGCAGCCCGATACGGGGTAATGGAAACACCATATATTTT
TRBJ1-5 | . | TRBV5-6 | . | CASSLYDRRNQPQHF | TGTGCCAGCAGCTTATACGACAGACGCAATCAGCCCCAGCATTTT